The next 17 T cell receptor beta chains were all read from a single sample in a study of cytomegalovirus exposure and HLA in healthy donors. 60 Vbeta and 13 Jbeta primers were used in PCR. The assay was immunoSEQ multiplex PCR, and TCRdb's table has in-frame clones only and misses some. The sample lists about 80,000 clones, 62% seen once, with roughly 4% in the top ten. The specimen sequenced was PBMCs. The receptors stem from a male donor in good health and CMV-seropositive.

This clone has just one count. CDR3 bases: TGTGCCAGTACACAGGTTATCTCTGGGGCCAACGTCCTGACTTTC. Protein: CASTQVISGANVLTF. V usage is TRBV19 and J usage is TRBJ2-6; weak D call: TRBD1 (5 bases). Trimming removed 7 bases at V and 0 bases at J, with 10 bases between. The germline gives CDR1 LNHDA, CDR2 SQIVND (reference sequence). The CDR3 extends over 15 amino acids.

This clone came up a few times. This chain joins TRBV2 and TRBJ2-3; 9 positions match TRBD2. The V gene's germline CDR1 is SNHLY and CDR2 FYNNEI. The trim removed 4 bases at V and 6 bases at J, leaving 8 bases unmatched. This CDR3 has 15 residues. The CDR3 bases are TGTGCCAGCAGTGGGGCGGGAGGGAAGGAGGATACGCAGTATTTT. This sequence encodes CASSGAGGKEDTQYF.

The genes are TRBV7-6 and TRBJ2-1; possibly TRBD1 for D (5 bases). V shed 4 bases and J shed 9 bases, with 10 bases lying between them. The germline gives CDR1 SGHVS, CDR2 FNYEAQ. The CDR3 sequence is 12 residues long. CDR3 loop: CASSSQDSEQFF. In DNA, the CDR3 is TGTGCCAGCAGCTCACAGGATAGTGAGCAGTTCTTC.

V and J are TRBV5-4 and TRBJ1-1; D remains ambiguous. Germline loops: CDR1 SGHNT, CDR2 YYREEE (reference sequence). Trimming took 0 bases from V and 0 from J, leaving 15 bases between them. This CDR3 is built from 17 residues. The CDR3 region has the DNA TGTGCCAGCAGCTTGGTTTTCCAGGAAACCATGAACACTGAAGCTTTCTTT. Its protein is CASSLVFQETMNTEAFF. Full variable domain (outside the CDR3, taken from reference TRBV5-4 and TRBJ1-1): ETGVTQSPTHLIKTRGQQVTLRCSSQSGHNTVSWYQQALGQGPQFIFQYYREEENGRGNFPPRFSGLQFPNYSSELNVNALELDDSALYLCASSLVFQETMNTEAFFGQGTRLTVV.

The CDR3 DNA reads as TGTGCCAGCTCACCACTACAGGGGGCTGGTGAAGCTTTCTTT. It translates to CASSPLQGAGEAFF. The chain joins TRBV18 to TRBJ1-1; TRBD1 matches 9 bases. The junction had 4 bases not matched to a gene; V was cut back by 1 base and J by 7 bases. Germline CDR1 is KGHSH and CDR2 is LQKENI. CDR3 size: 14 residues.

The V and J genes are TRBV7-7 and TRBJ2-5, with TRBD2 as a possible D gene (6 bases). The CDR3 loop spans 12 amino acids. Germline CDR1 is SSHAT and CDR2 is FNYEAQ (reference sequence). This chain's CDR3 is CASGLNQETQYF. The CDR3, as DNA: TGTGCTAGCGGCCTGAACCAAGAGACCCAGTACTTC.

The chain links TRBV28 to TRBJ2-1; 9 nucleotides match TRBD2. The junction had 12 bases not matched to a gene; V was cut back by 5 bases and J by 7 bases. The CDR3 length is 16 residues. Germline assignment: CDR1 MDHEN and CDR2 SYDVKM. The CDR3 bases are TGTGCCAGCAGTCTAACCGGGACTAGCAGGCTGAATGAGCAGTTCTTC. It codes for CASSLTGTSRLNEQFF.

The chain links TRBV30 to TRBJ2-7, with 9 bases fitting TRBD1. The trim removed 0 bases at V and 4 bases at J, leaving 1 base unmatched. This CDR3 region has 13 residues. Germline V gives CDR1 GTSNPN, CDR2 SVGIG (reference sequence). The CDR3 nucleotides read TGTGCCTGGAGTGTACAGGGGGCATACGAGCAGTACTTC. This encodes CAWSVQGAYEQYF.

The chain's CDR3 is CAIRRGNNQPQHF. The CDR3 DNA reads as TGTGCCATCCGTCGGGGGAACAATCAGCCCCAGCATTTT. The J gene is TRBJ1-5, the V gene TRBV10-3; maybe TRBD1 (5 bases). This CDR3 has 13 residues. Trimming cost V 8 bases and J 3 bases, with 11 bases left between them. Germline values: CDR1 ENHRY, CDR2 SYGVKD.

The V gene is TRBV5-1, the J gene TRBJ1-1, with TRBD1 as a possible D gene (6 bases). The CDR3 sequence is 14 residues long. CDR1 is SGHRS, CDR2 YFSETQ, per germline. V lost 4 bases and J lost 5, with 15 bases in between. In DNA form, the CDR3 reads TGCGCCAGCAGCCTTGCGGGGGGGCTTACTGAAGCTTTCTTT. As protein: CASSLAGGLTEAFF.

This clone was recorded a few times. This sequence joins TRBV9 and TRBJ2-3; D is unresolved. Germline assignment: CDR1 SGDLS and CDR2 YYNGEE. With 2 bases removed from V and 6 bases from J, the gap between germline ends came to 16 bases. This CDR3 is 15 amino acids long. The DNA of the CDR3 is TGTGCCAGCAGCGTGAGGCCTTTCGACCGGGATACGCAGTATTTT. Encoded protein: CASSVRPFDRDTQYF.

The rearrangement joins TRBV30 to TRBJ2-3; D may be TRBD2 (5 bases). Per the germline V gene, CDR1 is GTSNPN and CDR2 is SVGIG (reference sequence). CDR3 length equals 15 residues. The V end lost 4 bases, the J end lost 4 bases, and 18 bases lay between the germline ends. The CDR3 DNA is TGTGCCTGGACTACGACCGGGCCCGGGGCAGATACGCAGTATTTT. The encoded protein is CAWTTTGPGADTQYF.

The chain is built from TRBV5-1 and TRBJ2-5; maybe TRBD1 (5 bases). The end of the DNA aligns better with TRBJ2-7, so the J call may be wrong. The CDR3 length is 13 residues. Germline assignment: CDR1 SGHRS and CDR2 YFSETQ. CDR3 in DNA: TGCGCCAGCAGCTTGGACAGACAGAACGAGCAGTACTTC. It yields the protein CASSLDRQNEQYF.

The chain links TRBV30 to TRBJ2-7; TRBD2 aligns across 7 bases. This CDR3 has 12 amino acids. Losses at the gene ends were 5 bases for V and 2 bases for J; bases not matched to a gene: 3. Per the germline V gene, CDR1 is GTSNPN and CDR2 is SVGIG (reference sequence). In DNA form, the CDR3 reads TGTGCCTGGGGGGAGGGGCCCTACGAGCAGTACTTC. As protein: CAWGEGPYEQYF.

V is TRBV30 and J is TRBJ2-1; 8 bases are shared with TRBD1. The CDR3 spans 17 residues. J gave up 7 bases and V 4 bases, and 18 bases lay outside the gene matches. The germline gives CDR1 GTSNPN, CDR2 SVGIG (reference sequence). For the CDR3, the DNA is TGTGCCTGGACTATAGGCCTCTCCGGACAGGGTTGGAATGAGCAGTTCTTC. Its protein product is CAWTIGLSGQGWNEQFF. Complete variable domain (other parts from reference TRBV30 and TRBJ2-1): SQTIHQWPATLVQPVGSPLSLECTVEGTSNPNLYWYRQAAGRGLQLLFYSVGIGQISSEVPQNLSASRPQDRQFILSSKKLLLSDSGFYLCAWTIGLSGQGWNEQFFGPGTRLTVL.

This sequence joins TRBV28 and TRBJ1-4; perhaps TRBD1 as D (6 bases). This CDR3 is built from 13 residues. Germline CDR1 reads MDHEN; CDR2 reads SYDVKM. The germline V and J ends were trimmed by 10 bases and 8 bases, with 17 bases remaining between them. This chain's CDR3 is CATGGQGREKLFF. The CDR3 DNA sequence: TGTGCCACCGGGGGGCAGGGCCGGGAAAAACTGTTTTTT.

The CDR3, as DNA: TGTGCCTGTTCACAGGAGTTGAACACTGAAGCTTTCTTT. Translation: CACSQELNTEAFF. The chain recombines TRBV2 with TRBJ1-1, with D tentatively TRBD1 (5 bases). Germline CDR1 is SNHLY and CDR2 is FYNNEI. This CDR3 is built from 13 residues. V was shortened by 11 bases and J by 0 bases, with 13 bases between the two germline ends.